This T cell receptor beta chain was captured by sequencing in a study of Tregs in tolerant kidney transplant recipients (dated by TCRdb to 2018 to 2020). Describing the broader study: Before combined kidney and bone marrow transplantation, this study identified donor-specific regulatory T cells using TCRbeta sequencing and then followed those same cells after transplant. Several methods of expanding Tregs specific for an allogeneic donor were compared by TCRbeta repertoire sequencing in a few healthy controls. Overall study outcomes, separate from this receptor: Biological reproducibility was not directly assessed, although technical replication error appeared to be minimal. Expanding Tregs with activated donor B cells appeared to identify the most biologically relevant and donor-specific TCRbeta repertoire. Because only a small number of patients were included, the study had limitations, and the results will need to be validated in larger populations as well as under other immunosuppression protocols.

For TCRbeta CDR3 sequencing, genomic DNA from the sorted cells was extracted using the QIAGEN DNeasy Blood and Tissue Kit. Through immunoSEQ, high-throughput TCRbeta CDR3 sequencing was done commercially, including PCR amplification with internal controls and bias correction. As for the original processing: Unique productive TCRbeta sequences were defined by CDR3 nucleotide sequence where primers matched, and otherwise by CDR3 amino acid sequence together with Vbeta and Jbeta genes. As a correction for sorting error, sequences shared between sorted populations at a frequency ratio of 2:1 or less were discarded, and the remaining shared sequences were assigned to the higher population. Donor-reactive sequences were defined as at least 5-fold expanded in CFSE-low cells versus unstimulated cells, with frequency of at least 0.01% in CFSE-low cells. Repertoire divergence was quantified by Jensen-Shannon divergence using the top 100 TCRbeta sequences ranked by frequency. When a sample had multiple sequencing runs, each run was corrected for sorting error separately and the runs were then pooled. Here the immuneACCESS table is served through TCRdb, limited to in-frame sequences with V and J called. Missing clones are a known gap in these copies; in checked studies unresolved V genes cover under half, and the rest lacks a known reason. V and J calls and clone size are as listed in that table; D and trimming were resolved from the DNA. Present in this sample are some 240,000 clones, about four fifths of which were seen just once. Together, the top ten hold approximately 0.69% of the sample.

The CDR3, from cysteine to phenylalanine, totals 14 residues. The CDR3 DNA has 42 bases and is translated from base 1. V sheds 7 bases and J sheds 2 bases, leaving 12 bases between their ends. CDR1 and CDR2 are drawn from the germline V gene (reference sequence): LNHDA, SQIVND. About this clone itself: Its binding antigen is unknown. No base quality information exists; no much larger clone differs at one position.

Unstimulated Tregs (CD4+CD25+CD127-), CD4+ non-Tregs (CD4+CD25-), CD4 and CD8 cells were FACS-sorted from thawed PBMCs. Blood from healthy controls was obtained either as purchased buffy coats or from healthy volunteers. Healthy control blood was separated into PBMCs by Ficoll density gradient and cryopreserved, and patient PBMCs were collected both before and after transplant. Material for sequencing was CD4+ T cells from blood. This sequence originates from a human donor in good health. This chain is built from TRBV19 and TRBJ2-1, with the D segment identity uncertain. CDR3 reads: CASKETATYNEQFF. The DNA sequence is given as TGTGCCAGTAAAGAGACTGCCACCTACAATGAGCAGTTCTTC.